The entry below describes one T cell receptor (beta chain). Antigen: not known. This specimen comes from a study of T cells expressing NK-cell markers. General study findings and limits: The leading position in the CD3+CD56-NKG2C+ fraction of several donors also went to these clonotypes.

What made the TCR beta cDNA was 5'RACE template switching with UMIs. TCRdb reprocessed the 5' RACE reads, keeping one entry per CDR3 protein, no DNA. Its listing shows approximately 440,000 distinct CDR3 sequences. The CDR3 has 14 residues. The sequence came from a woman between 45 and 60 years old in good health. Sequencing was performed on blood T cells: a sorted CD56 or NKG2C T cell subset, CD4+ or CD8+ T cells, or bulk PBMC T cells (not recorded which). The chain employs TRBV12-3 or TRBV12-4 and TRBJ2-3. This CDR3 reads CASSLGLALHTQYF.